This T cell receptor beta chain was found in a study of shared T cell receptors in the human thymus. TCRdb's copy holds only in-frame clones and misses some; the assay was immunoSEQ multiplex PCR. The sample comprises about 660,000 clones, more than 70% of which are singletons, and roughly 0.0087% rests with the top ten. This CDR3 spans 15 amino acids. Trimming took 0 bases from V and 0 from J, leaving 8 bases between them. Per germline, CDR1 SGDLS and CDR2 YYNGEE. This same sample was also taken into another study, of human thymus T cells. Turning to that study: Serving as donors were healthy Finnish infants, each of whom was having open corrective surgery for congenital heart defects. Resections were taken during corrective heart surgery, and the thymus tissue came from these.

The rearrangement joins TRBV9 to TRBJ2-3; D gene uncertain. This TCR derives from a boy under two years old with a congenital heart defect. The sample comprised thymocytes. The CDR3: CASSVDRTSTDTQYF. The CDR3 DNA is TGTGCCAGCAGCGTAGATCGAACTAGCACAGATACGCAGTATTTT.